Below are 28 T cell receptor beta chains sequenced from a single sample in a study of response to subunit inactivated influenza vaccine. One entry per CDR3 protein, called by TCRdb with MiXCR from the RT-PCR reads. The sample includes about 540,000 distinct CDR3 sequences, around 21% of them seen just once. These same records also appear under a second study, on T cells expressing NK-cell markers. That paper adds: TCR beta libraries carry UMIs added by 5'RACE template switching.

Here the sequenced sample was CD4+ T cells sorted from PBMCs, taken roughly 13 days after vaccination. The source of these receptors is a man aged 45-60 years who received an inactivated influenza vaccine.

In this sample, this clonotype turned up many times. CDR3 nucleotides: TGCGCCAGCAGCGAAGGACAGGGAGGCAATCAGCCCCAGCATTTT. This codes for CASSEGQGGNQPQHF. The rearrangement joins TRBV5-1 to TRBJ1-5, with 8 bases that match TRBD1. V shed 4 bases and J 2 bases; nucleotides not matched to a gene: 5. The CDR3 sequence is 15 residues long. The germline V gene has CDR1 SGHRS and CDR2 YFSETQ. Full variable domain (missing parts from reference TRBV5-1 and TRBJ1-5): KAGVTQTPRYLIKTRGQQVTLSCSPISGHRSVSWYQQTPGQGLQFLFEYFSETQRNKGNFPGRFSGRQFSNSRSEMNVSTLELGDSALYLCASSEGQGGNQPQHFGDGTRLSIL.

V gene TRBV3-1 combines with J gene TRBJ1-2, with D possibly matching TRBD1 (5 bases). Germline CDR1 is LGHDT and CDR2 is YNNKEL (reference sequence). This CDR3 contains 15 residues. Trimming pared 3 bases from V and 2 bases from J, leaving 13 bases between. For the CDR3, the DNA is TGTGCCAGCAGCCACTGGGACCTTGCCAACTATGGCTACACCTTC. Translating gives CASSHWDLANYGYTF.

J is TRBJ2-7 and V is TRBV4-2; TRBD2 agrees at 7 bases. This CDR3 comprises 15 residues. Trimming took 0 bases from V and 7 from J; bases not matched to a gene: 9. Germline lookup yields CDR1 LGHNA and CDR2 YNFKEQ. CDR3 sequence reads: CASSQEWETSREQYF. The DNA of the CDR3 is TGTGCCAGCAGCCAAGAATGGGAGACTAGCAGGGAGCAGTACTTC.

This clonotype was counted many times. The genes are TRBV4-3 and TRBJ2-3, with D hard to call. The CDR3 is 13 amino acids. CDR1 LGHNA and CDR2 YSLEER come from the germline V gene. The V gene lost 0 bases and the J gene lost 6 bases, with 7 bases spanning the gap. The CDR3 nucleotides read TGCGCCAGCAGCCAAGAACCCGGGGATACGCAGTATTTT. Protein product: CASSQEPGDTQYF.

In its sample, this clonotype was seen once. This rearrangement joins TRBV19 to TRBJ2-7, with 9 bases lining up with TRBD2. The junction had 8 bases not matched to a gene; V was cut back by 4 bases and J by 13 bases. CDR3 length: 12 amino acids. Germline CDR1 is LNHDA and CDR2 is SQIVND (reference sequence). CDR3 sequence: CASSTLAGAFYF. The DNA for the CDR3 is TGTGCCAGTAGTACGTTAGCGGGAGCCTTTTACTTC.

The chain carries TRBV7-9 and TRBJ1-2, with D perhaps TRBD1 (6 bases). Trimming removed 4 bases at V and 3 bases at J, with 12 bases between. In germline, CDR1 is SEHNR, CDR2 FQNEAQ (reference sequence). CDR3 size: 14 residues. The DNA for the CDR3 is TGTGCCAGCAGCTCAATAGGGGGTTACTATGGCTACACCTTC. Protein: CASSSIGGYYGYTF.

To note about this clonotype: A read error is possible here, since a much larger clone lies one base away. The rearrangement uses TRBV6-1 and TRBJ1-1; D remains unclear. CDR1 is MNHNS and CDR2 is SASEGT in the germline V gene. The CDR3 has 13 amino acids. Deletions cut 4 bases from V and 0 bases from J, with 6 bases between. The DNA for the CDR3 is TGTGCCAGCAGTGCGAGCATGAACACTGAAGCTTTCTTT. Amino acid sequence: CASSASMNTEAFF.

The chain couples TRBV7-9 to TRBJ2-3; 8 bases align to TRBD2. The CDR3 has 15 amino acids. V dropped 3 bases and J dropped 2; count of bases not matched to a gene: 4. CDR1 and CDR2 (germline): SEHNR, FQNEAQ (reference sequence). CDR3 sequence reads: CASSFSGAVTDTQYF. In DNA, the CDR3 is TGTGCCAGCAGCTTTAGCGGGGCGGTCACAGATACGCAGTATTTT.

This clonotype has a handful of counts. The chain couples TRBV20-1 to TRBJ2-1, with 8 bases aligning to TRBD2. Per germline, CDR1 DFQATT and CDR2 SNEGSKA (reference sequence). Trimming removed 2 bases from V and 3 bases from J; junction bases left unmatched: 3. The CDR3 is made up of 14 amino acids. CDR3 sequence: CSARFGTSYNEQFF. CDR3 DNA sequence: TGCAGTGCTAGATTCGGGACTAGCTACAATGAGCAGTTCTTC.

This clonotype occurred many times. This chain connects TRBV28 to TRBJ2-1, with 7 positions matching TRBD2. Losses at the gene ends were 3 bases for V and 0 bases for J; bases not matched to a gene: 17. The CDR3 has 20 residues. Germline V gives CDR1 MDHEN, CDR2 SYDVKM. CDR3 sequence (DNA): TGTGCCAGCAGTTTCGAGTTTGGACTAGTGGGGGGGGGCTCCTACAATGAGCAGTTCTTC. Its translation is CASSFEFGLVGGGSYNEQFF.

The genes are TRBV6-1 and TRBJ1-1; 7 nucleotides agree with TRBD1. V trimming: 4 bases; J trimming: 2 bases; junction bases outside the gene matches: 7. CDR3 length equals 15 residues. CDR1 is MNHNS and CDR2 is SASEGT in the germline V gene. The CDR3 here is CASSATTGANTEAFF. In nucleotides, the CDR3 is TGTGCCAGCAGTGCGACCACAGGGGCCAACACTGAAGCTTTCTTT.

This clonotype turned up a few times. This chain joins TRBV29-1 and TRBJ1-1; possible D gene TRBD1, 5 bases. This CDR3 has 14 amino acids. The germline gives CDR1 SQVTM, CDR2 ANQGSEA. V lost 6 bases and J 1 base, leaving 15 bases between the germline ends. CDR3 residues: CSVDQGVGNTEAFF. The CDR3 region has the DNA TGCAGCGTGGACCAGGGCGTGGGGAACACTGAAGCTTTCTTT. Based on the CDR3 plus reference TRBV29-1 and TRBJ1-1, the full variable domain is SAVISQKPSRDICQRGTSLTIQCQVDSQVTMMFWYRQQPGQSLTLIATANQGSEATYESGFVIDKFPISRPNLTFSTLTVSNMSPEDSSIYLCSVDQGVGNTEAFFGQGTRLTVV.

The chain couples TRBV28 to TRBJ2-5; no reliable D call. The CDR3 sequence is 13 residues long. The ends were cut back, 4 bases at V and 4 bases at J, with 10 bases in the middle. The V gene's germline CDR1 is MDHEN and CDR2 SYDVKM. The CDR3 DNA follows: TGTGCCAGCAGTTCCGCCAGCCGAGAGACCCAGTACTTC. This translates into CASSSASRETQYF. The whole variable domain, filled in from reference TRBV28 and TRBJ2-5, reads DVKVTQSSRYLVKRTGEKVFLECVQDMDHENMFWYRQDPGLGLRLIYFSYDVKMKEKGDIPEGYSVSREKKERFSLILESASTNQTSMYLCASSSASRETQYFGPGTRLLVL.

The rearrangement uses TRBV5-1 and TRBJ2-2; D is ambiguous. Germline CDR1 reads SGHRS; CDR2 reads YFSETQ. CDR3 length: 14 amino acids. The V gene lost 0 bases and the J gene lost 1 base, with 4 bases spanning the gap. CDR3 nucleotides: TGCGCCAGCAGCTTGGTCCAGAACACCGGGGAGCTGTTTTTT. This encodes CASSLVQNTGELFF.

CDR3 DNA: TGTGCCAGCAGGGAAATAGGGACTAGTGCAGATACGCAGTATTTT. Translated, it gives CASREIGTSADTQYF. The V and J genes are TRBV2 and TRBJ2-3; 8 bases line up with TRBD2. V lost 6 bases to trimming and J lost 4 bases; unmatched junction nucleotides: 9. Germline V CDR1 and CDR2: SNHLY, FYNNEI. The CDR3 has 15 amino acids. The whole variable domain, filled in from reference TRBV2 and TRBJ2-3, reads EPEVTQTPSHQVTQMGQEVILRCVPISNHLYFYWYRQILGQKVEFLVSFYNNEISEKSEIFDDQFSVERPDGSNFTLKIRSTKLEDSAMYFCASREIGTSADTQYFGPGTRLTVL.

Only one count was recorded for this clonotype. The chain uses TRBV6-5 and TRBJ2-7, with D possibly matching TRBD2 (6 bases). This CDR3 is built from 16 residues. CDR1 is MNHEY and CDR2 is SVGAGI in the germline V gene. The V gene lost 2 bases and the J gene lost 1 base, with 15 bases spanning the gap. The CDR3 coding sequence is TGTGCCAGCAGTTACGACTGGCAGGGAGGTTCCTACGAGCAGTACTTC. It codes for CASSYDWQGGSYEQYF.

The chain recombines TRBV6-5 with TRBJ1-6; D uncertain. The CDR3 runs to 16 residues. Germline V gene sequence: CDR1 MNHEY, CDR2 SVGAGI. V lost 0 bases and J 6 bases, leaving 12 bases between the germline ends. This CDR3 reads CASSYSARARNSPLHF. In nucleotides, the CDR3 is TGTGCCAGCAGTTACTCCGCCCGGGCTCGTAATTCACCCCTCCACTTT.

The chain recombines TRBV3-1 with TRBJ2-5; 7 bases fit TRBD1. V lost 3 bases and J lost 1; bases outside the gene matches: 2. The CDR3 is 14 amino acids. Germline V gene lookup returns CDR1 LGHDT and CDR2 YNNKEL (reference sequence). The CDR3 sequence: CASSHRGSQETQYF. In DNA, the CDR3 is TGTGCCAGCAGCCACAGGGGGAGCCAAGAGACCCAGTACTTC.

The chain combines TRBV5-1 with TRBJ2-7, with 8 bases identical to TRBD1. The CDR3 covers 16 residues. Germline-derived CDR1 and CDR2 are SGHRS and YFSETQ. V was pared by 0 bases and J by 3 bases, with 8 bases of the junction left unmatched. The CDR3 here is CASSLGSGTGNYEQYF. CDR3 DNA sequence: TGCGCCAGCAGCTTGGGATCCGGGACAGGCAACTACGAGCAGTACTTC.

The chain is built from TRBV20-1 and TRBJ2-2, with unresolved D. Trimming removed 1 base at V and 0 bases at J, with 6 bases between. The CDR3 is made up of 14 amino acids. CDR1 is DFQATT, CDR2 SNEGSKA, per germline (reference sequence). The CDR3 bases are TGCAGTGCTAGAGGGAGAACGAACACCGGGGAGCTGTTTTTT. Translation gives CSARGRTNTGELFF.

This chain joins TRBV19 and TRBJ2-2; D unresolved. V was pared by 5 bases and J by 5 bases, with 6 bases between. Germline V gene sequence: CDR1 LNHDA, CDR2 SQIVND (reference sequence). There are 12 residues in the CDR3. CDR3 DNA: TGTGCCAGTAGTGGATGGACCGGGGAGCTGTTTTTT. This sequence encodes CASSGWTGELFF.

This clonotype was detected a few times. The chain couples TRBV4-3 to TRBJ2-7; 11 nucleotides line up with TRBD2. CDR1 is LGHNA and CDR2 is YSLEER in the germline V gene. The CDR3 loop spans 15 amino acids. The junction had 1 base not matched to a gene; V was cut back by 1 base and J by 2 bases. The CDR3 sequence: CASSQVLAGAYEQYF. The DNA for the CDR3 is TGCGCCAGCAGCCAAGTACTAGCGGGAGCCTACGAGCAGTACTTC.

This clonotype was observed a handful of times. V is TRBV5-6 and J is TRBJ1-3, with 9 bases fitting TRBD1. CDR3 length equals 16 residues. CDR1 and CDR2 (germline): SGHDT, YYEEEE. V lost 4 bases to trimming and J lost 3 bases; unmatched junction nucleotides: 8. In nucleotides, the CDR3 is TGTGCCAGCAGCCCGTTTACGGGACAGGGTGGAAACACCATATATTTT. It codes for CASSPFTGQGGNTIYF.

The V gene is TRBV25-1, the J gene TRBJ2-3; 10 nucleotides line up with TRBD2. V lost 6 bases and J lost 2; bases outside the gene matches: 5. The CDR3 covers 15 residues. Germline CDR1 reads MGHDK; CDR2 reads SYGVNS. The CDR3 sequence is CASRGTSAFTDTQYF. In DNA form, the CDR3 reads TGTGCCAGCAGGGGGACTAGCGCCTTCACAGATACGCAGTATTTT. Drawing the rest from reference TRBV25-1 and TRBJ2-3, the complete variable domain is EADIYQTPRYLVIGTGKKITLECSQTMGHDKMYWYQQDPGMELHLIHYSYGVNSTEKGDLSSESTVSRIRTEHFPLTLESARPSHTSQYLCASRGTSAFTDTQYFGPGTRLTVL.

The chain employs TRBV30 and TRBJ2-2; D gene ambiguous. CDR1 and CDR2 (germline): GTSNPN, SVGIG (reference sequence). Trimming shortened V by 5 bases and J by 2 bases, and 12 bases separated the two germline ends. CDR3 size: 14 residues. The chain's CDR3 is CAWDRHRNTGELFF. The CDR3, as DNA: TGTGCCTGGGATCGACACCGAAACACCGGGGAGCTGTTTTTT.

The chain combines TRBV5-1 with TRBJ1-1, with D possibly TRBD1 on 5 matching bases. V gave up 2 bases and J gave up 0 bases, with 11 bases separating them. CDR1 and CDR2 from the germline V gene are SGHRS and YFSETQ. There are 15 residues in the CDR3. CDR3 in DNA: TGCGCCAGCAGCTTCGGGGGAATAATGAACACTGAAGCTTTCTTT. Its protein is CASSFGGIMNTEAFF.

This clonotype was found a few times. The rearrangement uses TRBV6-1 and TRBJ1-2, with 9 bases lining up with TRBD1. Germline V gene data show CDR1 as MNHNS and CDR2 as SASEGT. The CDR3 has 14 amino acids. The V gene end was trimmed by 6 bases and the J gene end by 7 bases; junction bases not matched to a gene: 9. The CDR3 nucleotides read TGTGCCAGCAGACCAACAGGGGGCATCTCTGGCTACACCTTC. Translated: CASRPTGGISGYTF.

A few counts support this clonotype. J is TRBJ2-3 and V is TRBV7-3; TRBD2 aligns across 11 bases. Per germline, CDR1 SGHTA and CDR2 FQGTGA. The V segment lost 5 bases and the J segment 1 base; nucleotides outside the gene matches: 5. The CDR3 contains 16 residues. Here the CDR3 reads CASSAGGLAGTDTQYF. The CDR3 bases are TGTGCCAGCAGCGCTGGGGGACTAGCGGGCACAGATACGCAGTATTTT.